Below, one TCR beta chain is given with its context. Germline lookup yields CDR1 SGHRS and CDR2 YFSETQ. The CDR3 totals 15 residues. Trimming took 0 bases from V and 0 from J, leaving 9 bases between them. The data were taken from a study of blood T cell repertoires in COVID-19. Study at large: Some COVID-19 samples were acute and others convalescent; all came from the United States, Italy and Spain. T cells, B-cell-depleted T cells, or PBMCs provided the cDNA or gDNA that served as material.

Original data processing: Amplification from reference gene primers served as the basis for estimated nucleated cell counts. TCRdb keeps only in-frame clones here, not all; method: immunoSEQ multiplex PCR. The V and J calls and clone size are taken from that table; D and trimming were inferred from the DNA. This repertoire shows some 250,000 clones, approximately 83% found once; its top ten account for 2.5% to 3.5%. The clonotype comes from a woman aged 25 to 45 who had recovered from COVID-19. Sequencing used peripheral blood. The chain is built from TRBV5-1 and TRBJ1-2, with a possible D match to TRBD1 (6 bases). The CDR3 spells CASSLVGGANYGYTF. CDR3 in DNA: TGCGCCAGCAGCTTGGTAGGGGGAGCTAACTATGGCTACACCTTC. Combining the CDR3 with reference TRBV5-1 and TRBJ1-2 gives the whole variable domain KAGVTQTPRYLIKTRGQQVTLSCSPISGHRSVSWYQQTPGQGLQFLFEYFSETQRNKGNFPGRFSGRQFSNSRSEMNVSTLELGDSALYLCASSLVGGANYGYTFGSGTRLTVV.